This TCR beta chain was sequenced in a study of blood T cell repertoires in COVID-19. Study summary: The analysed material was cDNA or gDNA that came from T cells, B-cell-depleted T cells, or PBMCs.

Germline CDR1 and CDR2: MNHNS and SASEGT. There are 17 residues in the CDR3. Unmatched junction bases numbered 6, after V lost 4 bases and J lost 3 bases. The table came from immunoSEQ multiplex PCR; TCRdb's copy has only in-frame clones and leaves some out. Among 100,000 or so clones listed, about 85% were seen once. Material for sequencing was peripheral blood. This rearrangement joins TRBV6-1 to TRBJ2-3; 14 bases align to TRBD2. The TCR was taken from a woman between 70 and 85 years old with active or convalescent COVID-19. This CDR3 is CASSAGTSGGATDTQYF. In DNA, the CDR3 is TGTGCCAGCAGTGCCGGGACTAGCGGGGGAGCAACAGATACGCAGTATTTT.